The rows below give T cell receptor beta chains drawn from one sample of a study of cytomegalovirus exposure and HLA in healthy donors. TCRdb keeps only in-frame clones here, not all; method: immunoSEQ multiplex PCR. The table shows fewer than 200,000 clones, with about 68% occurring only once. The sequenced sample consisted of PBMCs. Receptors were obtained from a female donor in good health and CMV-seronegative. Both conserved end residues are part of each CDR3. The order of the fields is V gene, D gene, J gene, clone size, CDR3 DNA, CDR3 protein. The D gene is left open where the match is weak. For some rows the clone size is stated as once, few or many, or as a class when expanded; others skip it.

V: TRBV19; D: TRBD2; J: TRBJ2-1; size: once; DNA: TGTGCCAGTAGTACCCACTCGGGGGGGGAGATTTACAATGAGCAGTTCTTC; CDR3: CASSTHSGGEIYNEQFF
V: TRBV4-3; D: TRBD1; J: TRBJ1-3; size: .; DNA: TGCGCCAGCAGCCAGGGCAGGGGGTACGGAAACACCATATATTTT; CDR3: CASSQGRGYGNTIYF
V: TRBV19; D: TRBD2; J: TRBJ2-3; size: .; DNA: TGTGCCAGTAGTATGCGACTAGCCAGAGAGGCAGATACGCAGTATTTT; CDR3: CASSMRLAREADTQYF
V: TRBV15; D: .; J: TRBJ2-7; size: few; DNA: TGTGCCACCAGCAGCAACCGGGACAAGAGCTCCTACGAGCAGTACTTC; CDR3: CATSSNRDKSSYEQYF
V: TRBV4-1; D: TRBD2; J: TRBJ2-3; size: .; DNA: TGCGCCAGCAGCCAAGAGGCTAGCGGGAGGGCAGATACGCAGTATTTT; CDR3: CASSQEASGRADTQYF
V: TRBV27; D: TRBD2; J: TRBJ2-1; size: .; DNA: TGTGCCAGCAGTTTTCTTCCGGCGGGGGGCAACAATGAGCAGTTCTTC; CDR3: CASSFLPAGGNNEQFF
V: TRBV29-1; D: TRBD2; J: TRBJ2-7; size: few; DNA: TGCAGCGGGACTAGCGGGATGAACGAGCAGTACTTC; CDR3: CSGTSGMNEQYF
V: TRBV18; D: .; J: TRBJ2-3; size: .; DNA: TGTGCCAGCTCAGAACTAATGGCAGATACGCAGTATTTT; CDR3: CASSELMADTQYF
V: TRBV7-2; D: TRBD1; J: TRBJ1-2; size: few; DNA: TGTGCCAGCAGCCCCAGGGACTCCAGGGGGGCTAACTATGGCTACACCTTC; CDR3: CASSPRDSRGANYGYTF
V: TRBV19; D: TRBD2; J: TRBJ2-7; size: .; DNA: TGTGCCAGTAGTTCCGAGCGGGGCTTCTCCTACGAGCAGTACTTC; CDR3: CASSSERGFSYEQYF
V: TRBV6-1; D: TRBD1; J: TRBJ2-5; size: few; DNA: TGTGCCAGCAGTGAGTCAACAGGGGGCCGAGAGACCCAGTACTTC; CDR3: CASSESTGGRETQYF
V: TRBV27; D: .; J: TRBJ1-4; size: .; DNA: TGTGCCAGCAGTTTTAGGGGCGCCTTGGATGAAAAACTGTTTTTT; CDR3: CASSFRGALDEKLFF
V: TRBV11-2; D: .; J: TRBJ2-7; size: .; DNA: TGTGCCAGCAGCTTAGATTTCGGCGGCTACGAGCAGTACTTC; CDR3: CASSLDFGGYEQYF
V: TRBV11-3; D: .; J: TRBJ2-3; size: .; DNA: TGTGCCAGCACCCCCAGCGGCACAGATACGCAGTATTTT; CDR3: CASTPSGTDTQYF
V: TRBV6-1; D: .; J: TRBJ1-5; size: .; DNA: TGTGCCAGCAGTGAACTCCAGCCCCAGCATTTT; CDR3: CASSELQPQHF
V: TRBV28; D: .; J: TRBJ1-1; size: .; DNA: TGTGCCAGCAGTTTCCCGGGGACTCGGAACACTGAAGCTTTCTTT; CDR3: CASSFPGTRNTEAFF
V: TRBV4-1; D: .; J: TRBJ2-5; size: once; DNA: TGCGCCAGCCGGAAAGGAGGGGCCGAAGGGACGCAAGAGACCCAGTACTTC; CDR3: CASRKGGAEGTQETQYF
V: TRBV7-9; D: TRBD1; J: TRBJ1-5; size: few; DNA: TGTGCCAGCAGCAACCGGGACAGGGATGAACAGCCCCAGCATTTT; CDR3: CASSNRDRDEQPQHF
V: TRBV7-9; D: TRBD2; J: TRBJ2-1; size: few; DNA: TGTGCCAGCAGCAGAGGGTGGATAGCGGGATACAATGAGCAGTTCTTC; CDR3: CASSRGWIAGYNEQFF
V: TRBV14; D: .; J: TRBJ1-1; size: .; DNA: TGTGCCAGCAGCCACGGGGGGCGAGCTTTCTTT; CDR3: CASSHGGRAFF
V: TRBV27; D: TRBD2; J: TRBJ2-2; size: .; DNA: TGTGCCAGCAGTTTGAAGGGACTAGCGGGAGGATACACCGGGGAGCTGTTTTTT; CDR3: CASSLKGLAGGYTGELFF
V: TRBV9; D: TRBD2; J: TRBJ2-3; size: .; DNA: TGTGCCAGCAGCCCTAGCGGGGTCACAGATACGCAGTATTTT; CDR3: CASSPSGVTDTQYF
V: TRBV29-1; D: .; J: TRBJ2-1; size: few; DNA: TGCAGCGTTGAAATCTTAAATGAGCAGTTCTTC; CDR3: CSVEILNEQFF
V: TRBV7-9; D: TRBD2; J: TRBJ2-2; size: .; DNA: TGTGCCAGCAGCGGGGGGGACTCAAACACCGGGGAGCTGTTTTTT; CDR3: CASSGGDSNTGELFF
V: TRBV9; D: .; J: TRBJ2-7; size: .; DNA: TGTGCCAGCAGCCCGGGGGTTATTTACGAGCAGTACTTC; CDR3: CASSPGVIYEQYF
V: TRBV27; D: .; J: TRBJ2-3; size: .; DNA: TGTGCCAGCAGTCCCCCCCCCGGGGATACGCAGTATTTT; CDR3: CASSPPPGDTQYF
V: TRBV13; D: TRBD1; J: TRBJ2-7; size: .; DNA: TGTGCCAGCAGCAGCACAGGGGGCTATCGCTACGAGCAGTACTTC; CDR3: CASSSTGGYRYEQYF
V: TRBV14; D: TRBD2; J: TRBJ2-2; size: .; DNA: TGTGCCAGCAGCCAGGGACTAACCACCGGGGAGCTGTTTTTT; CDR3: CASSQGLTTGELFF
V: TRBV28; D: .; J: TRBJ1-5; size: .; DNA: TGTGCCAGCAGTTTGGTGGGCAACCAGCCCCAGCATTTT; CDR3: CASSLVGNQPQHF
V: TRBV4-3; D: TRBD2; J: TRBJ2-1; size: .; DNA: TGCGCCAGCAGCCAAGCGGCGGGGGGTGAGTCCTACAATGAGCAGTTCTTC; CDR3: CASSQAAGGESYNEQFF